This entry describes one T cell receptor beta chain. Its cognate antigen is unknown. Germline CDR1 and CDR2: MNHEY and SVGAGI. The CDR3 has 13 amino acids. V lost 6 bases and J lost 4, with 12 bases in between. This sample is drawn from a study of T cell responses to AZD1222 COVID-19 vaccine. Findings and caveats of the study: Mostly white British, mostly female donors; authors suggested clonal diversity may be underestimated.

Assay: immunoSEQ multiplex PCR; the TCRdb copy retains only in-frame clones and omits some. The repertoire holds 140,000 to 150,000 clones, approximately 94% seen once, with 1.5% to 2% in the top ten. The material was peripheral blood, obtained on day 0 of AZD1222 vaccination. The chain uses TRBV6-5 and TRBJ1-1; D is possibly TRBD1 (5 bases). The TCR originated in an adult in good health. The CDR3 nucleotides read TGTGCCAGCAGGGCCGGGGCGAGCACTGAAGCTTTCTTT. As protein: CASRAGASTEAFF.